This T cell receptor (beta chain) originates from a study of T cell responses to AZD1222 COVID-19 vaccine. Worth noting for this clone: Its antigen is unidentified.

Germline V gene data show CDR1 as SGHRS and CDR2 as YFSETQ. The CDR3 covers 15 residues. Trimming removed 0 bases from V and 1 base from J, with 9 bases in between. The study, taken as a whole, reports: The study found Spike-specific TCR breadth and depth rose after two AZD1222 doses. Close to half of spike-specific TCRs reportedly recognize unmutated variant regions.

Clones were read by immunoSEQ multiplex PCR, and TCRdb kept only the in-frame ones, dropping some. The sample yields tens of thousands of clones, around 88% seen once. The sequence came from an adult who received the MenACWY meningococcal vaccine as a control. The sample consisted of peripheral blood, taken 28 days after the second dose of the MenACWY control vaccine. The V call is TRBV5-1, the J call TRBJ2-3; D is ambiguous. CDR3 residues: CASSLAGVGTDTQYF. The CDR3 DNA reads as TGCGCCAGCAGCTTGGCCGGCGTCGGCACAGATACGCAGTATTTT. Full variable domain (remainder filled in from reference TRBV5-1 and TRBJ2-3): KAGVTQTPRYLIKTRGQQVTLSCSPISGHRSVSWYQQTPGQGLQFLFEYFSETQRNKGNFPGRFSGRQFSNSRSEMNVSTLELGDSALYLCASSLAGVGTDTQYFGPGTRLTVL.